A single sample is the source of the 26 T cell receptor beta chains below, sequenced in a study of T cells after yellow fever vaccination. TCRdb independently ran MiXCR on the 5' RACE reads; one entry per CDR3 protein. Among some 350,000 distinct CDR3 sequences listed, 3% to 4.5% were seen once. Material: PBMCs, obtained 5 days after the yellow fever booster vaccination. The receptors derive from a man younger than 30 who received the YFV17D yellow fever vaccine.

This clonotype was counted only a few times. The chain couples TRBV7-8 to TRBJ2-2; TRBD1 aligns across 7 bases. V dropped 5 bases and J dropped 3; count of bases not matched to a gene: 6. Germline assignment: CDR1 SGHVS and CDR2 FQNEAQ. CDR3 size: 15 residues. The CDR3 coding sequence is TGTGCCAGCAGCACGGACAGGTCTTACACCGGGGAGCTGTTTTTT. Its translation: CASSTDRSYTGELFF.

This clonotype has a count of ten or more. This chain uses TRBV29-1 with TRBJ2-7; D tentatively reads TRBD1 or TRBD2 (6 bases each). With 2 bases removed from V and 2 bases from J, the gap between germline ends came to 22 bases. Per germline, CDR1 SQVTM and CDR2 ANQGSEA. The CDR3 extends over 17 amino acids. Here the CDR3 DNA reads TGCAGCGTTGAAAGGGGGGAACAGGGTAATAGGACCTACGAGCAGTACGTC. Protein sequence: CSVERGEQGNRTYEQYV.

This clonotype was counted only a few times. This rearrangement joins TRBV28 to TRBJ2-7, with D perhaps matching TRBD2 (6 bases). In germline, CDR1 is MDHEN, CDR2 SYDVKM. The CDR3 runs 14 residues. The V end lost 1 base, the J end lost 5 bases, and 12 bases lay between the germline ends. The CDR3 here is CASSLSGVWNEQYV. The DNA for the CDR3 is TGTGCCAGCAGTTTATCGGGAGTATGGAACGAGCAGTACGTC.

Ten or more counts support this clonotype. This chain uses TRBV7-8 with TRBJ2-7; 8 bases agree with TRBD2. Trimming took 2 bases from V and 4 from J; bases not matched to a gene: 10. The CDR3 consists of 16 residues. The germline CDR1 and CDR2 sequences are SGHVS and FQNEAQ. In nucleotides, the CDR3 is TGTGCCAGCAGCTTAAGGCGGCAGGGACTAGGGTACGAGCAGTACTTC. Translated, it gives CASSLRRQGLGYEQYF.

At least ten counts were recorded for this clonotype. The gene calls are TRBV12-3 or TRBV12-4 and TRBJ1-1, with TRBD1 matching 7 bases. After removal of 10 bases from V and 2 bases from J, the junction contained 7 bases not matched to a gene. This CDR3 has 13 residues. CDR3 in DNA: TGTGCCACCCGACAGGGCCGAAACACTGAAGCTTTCTTT. Amino acid sequence: CATRQGRNTEAFF.

This clonotype has only a few counts. The genes are TRBV6-2 or TRBV6-3 and TRBJ2-7, with D uncertain. V lost 10 bases to trimming and J lost 2 bases, with 12 bases between them. CDR1 is MNHEY, CDR2 SVGEGT, per germline. The CDR3 consists of 12 residues. For the CDR3, the DNA is TGTGCCACCAGGACCGCGACCTACGAGCAGTACGTC. It specifies CATRTATYEQYV.

This chain joins TRBV5-1 and TRBJ1-4; unclear D gene. Looked up from germline, CDR1 is SGHRS and CDR2 is YFSETQ. The V and J ends lost 0 bases and 9 bases respectively, with 6 bases between them. The CDR3 runs 12 residues. This chain's CDR3 is CASSLGGKKLFF. The CDR3 DNA follows: TGCGCCAGCAGCTTGGGAGGGAAAAAACTGTTTTTT.

The chain combines TRBV24-1 with TRBJ2-1; the D call may be TRBD1 or TRBD2 (5 bases each). The CDR3 loop spans 13 amino acids. V lost 5 bases, J lost 5 bases, and 9 bases lay in between. CDR1 KGHDR and CDR2 SFDVKD come from the germline V gene. For the CDR3, the DNA is TGTGCCACCAGTGTGGGGGATCACAATGAGCAGTTCTTC. Translated: CATSVGDHNEQFF.

This clonotype was seen a few times. The chain is built from TRBV27 and TRBJ2-1; the match to TRBD1 covers 8 bases. This CDR3 is built from 15 residues. In germline, CDR1 is MNHEY, CDR2 SMNVEV (reference sequence). With 6 bases clipped from V and 2 bases from J, the junction kept 6 bases outside the gene matches. CDR3 in DNA: TGTGCCAGCAGCCCAAACAGGGGGGCCTACAATGAGCAGTTCTTC. Its protein product is CASSPNRGAYNEQFF.

This clonotype occurred a few times. The chain uses TRBV14 and TRBJ2-5; D possibly corresponds to TRBD1 (6 bases). Trimming cost V 3 bases and J 5 bases, with 10 bases left between them. Germline V gene sequence: CDR1 SGHDN, CDR2 FVKESK. This CDR3 contains 13 residues. In DNA, the CDR3 is TGTGCCAGCAGCCACAGGGGAACGGAGACCCAGTACTTC. Translating it yields CASSHRGTETQYF.

This clonotype occurred a few times. The chain joins TRBV28 to TRBJ1-6; D gene ambiguous. The germline V gene encodes CDR1 MDHEN and CDR2 SYDVKM. V was cut by 3 bases and J by 0 bases, with 9 bases left in between. The length of the CDR3 is 16 residues. The CDR3 loop reads CASSFPDGSYNSPLHF. The CDR3 bases are TGTGCCAGCAGTTTCCCCGATGGCTCCTATAATTCACCCCTCCACTTT. Combining the CDR3 with reference TRBV28 and TRBJ1-6 gives the whole variable domain DVKVTQSSRYLVKRTGEKVFLECVQDMDHENMFWYRQDPGLGLRLIYFSYDVKMKEKGDIPEGYSVSREKKERFSLILESASTNQTSMYLCASSFPDGSYNSPLHFGNGTRLTVT.

This clonotype was seen repeatedly, ten times or more. This sequence joins TRBV5-1 and TRBJ1-2, with D perhaps TRBD1 (6 bases). There are 14 residues in the CDR3. In germline, CDR1 is SGHRS, CDR2 YFSETQ. V shed 2 bases and J shed 3 bases, with 11 bases lying between them. CDR3 sequence reads: CASSFQGMDYGYTF. As DNA, the CDR3 is TGCGCCAGCAGCTTCCAGGGGATGGACTATGGCTACACCTTC.

This clonotype was observed a few times. This chain uses TRBV27 with TRBJ2-5; no definite D call. The CDR3 extends over 15 amino acids. Trimming removed 6 bases from V and 5 bases from J, with 19 bases in between. Per germline, CDR1 MNHEY and CDR2 SMNVEV (reference sequence). CDR3 sequence: CASSRFVGHEETQYF. CDR3 DNA: TGTGCCAGCAGCCGGTTCGTCGGGCACGAGGAGACCCAGTACTTC.

This clonotype was counted at least ten times. J is TRBJ1-1 and V is TRBV6-2 or TRBV6-3; D is unresolved. Germline-derived CDR1 and CDR2 are MNHEY and SVGEGT. The V gene lost 2 bases and the J gene lost 2 bases, with 6 bases spanning the gap. The CDR3 runs 13 residues. The CDR3 spells CASSYNSNTEAFF. The CDR3 DNA is TGTGCCAGCAGTTACAACAGCAACACTGAAGCTTTCTTT.

The chain links TRBV7-2 to TRBJ1-2, with D uncertain. Germline CDR1 SGHTA, CDR2 FQGNSA. CDR3 length: 13 amino acids. V was pared by 5 bases and J by 4 bases, with 11 bases between. CDR3 DNA sequence: TGTGCCAGCAGCCCCGACTGGAGCTATGGCTACACCTTC. It yields the protein CASSPDWSYGYTF.

The CDR3 DNA reads TGTGCCAGCTCACGCTTAGAGGGCCACGAGCAGTACTTC. Translation: CASSRLEGHEQYF. The V gene is TRBV18, the J gene TRBJ2-7; weak D call: TRBD2 (5 bases). Trimming took off 4 bases at V and 5 bases at J, with 12 bases between the two ends. Germline CDR1 reads KGHSH; CDR2 reads LQKENI. The CDR3 totals 13 residues. Complete variable domain (other parts from reference TRBV18 and TRBJ2-7): NAGVMQNPRHLVRRRGQEARLRCSPMKGHSHVYWYRQLPEEGLKFMVYLQKENIIDESGMPKERFSAEFPKEGPSILRIQQVVRGDSAAYFCASSRLEGHEQYFGPGTRLTVT.

At least ten counts were recorded for this clonotype. The V call is TRBV3-1, the J call TRBJ2-7; 7 bases map to TRBD1. The germline V gene has CDR1 LGHDT and CDR2 YNNKEL (reference sequence). J was trimmed by 3 bases and V by 5 bases; bases with no gene match: 7. The CDR3 totals 14 residues. This CDR3 is CASSFTRDSYEQYF. The DNA of the CDR3 is TGTGCCAGCAGCTTCACCCGGGACAGCTACGAGCAGTACTTC.

This clonotype has ten or more counts. The J gene is TRBJ2-3, the V gene TRBV20-1; TRBD2 aligns across 7 bases. Germline CDR1 and CDR2: DFQATT and SNEGSKA (reference sequence). This CDR3 has 14 residues. V shed 0 bases, J shed 1 base, and the junction held 1 base outside the gene matches. This CDR3 is CSARDTSGTDTQYF. CDR3 nucleotides: TGCAGTGCTAGAGATACTAGCGGCACAGATACGCAGTATTTT.

This clonotype came up many times. The rearrangement links TRBV29-1 to TRBJ2-6; 11 bases map to TRBD1. CDR1 is SQVTM, CDR2 ANQGSEA, per germline. J gave up 2 bases and V 7 bases, and 7 bases lay outside the gene matches. The CDR3 is made up of 16 amino acids. For the CDR3, the DNA is TGCAGCGCTACTCCGGGACAGGGGGCTGGGGCCAACGTCCTGACTTTC. It codes for CSATPGQGAGANVLTF.

The CDR3 DNA reads as TGCAGTGCCCATTCGGGGGGCGATGAGACCCAGTACTTC. It encodes CSAHSGGDETQYF. The chain carries TRBV20-1 and TRBJ2-5; possible D gene TRBD2, 7 bases. CDR3 length: 13 residues. In germline, CDR1 is DFQATT, CDR2 SNEGSKA (reference sequence). V was shortened by 6 bases and J by 5 bases, with 16 bases between the two germline ends.

This clonotype was counted between two and nine times. The chain recombines TRBV7-6 with TRBJ1-3; no clear D. The CDR3 is 17 residues long. The V gene's germline CDR1 is SGHVS and CDR2 FNYEAQ. V was cut by 2 bases and J by 0 bases, with 14 bases left in between. The CDR3 nucleotides read TGTGCCAGCAGCTTATCTGGGGAGAGGAGCTCTGGAAACACCATATATTTT. It codes for CASSLSGERSSGNTIYF.

In its sample, this clonotype was seen many times. This rearrangement joins TRBV7-3 to TRBJ2-5; TRBD1 aligns across 8 bases. CDR1 and CDR2 (germline): SGHTA, FQGTGA. There are 16 residues in the CDR3. Trimming cost V 4 bases and J 5 bases; bases outside gene matches: 12. CDR3: CASSSPGQVKGETQYF. CDR3 nucleotide sequence: TGTGCCAGCAGCTCACCGGGACAGGTGAAGGGGGAGACCCAGTACTTC. The full variable domain, completed using reference TRBV7-3 and TRBJ2-5, is GAGVSQTPSNKVTEKGKYVELRCDPISGHTALYWYRQSLGQGPEFLIYFQGTGAADDSGLPNDRFFAVRPEGSVSTLKIQRTERGDSAVYLCASSSPGQVKGETQYFGPGTRLLVL.

The table lists this clonotype with a few counts. The chain links TRBV19 to TRBJ2-6; no firm D call. This CDR3 comprises 14 residues. CDR1 and CDR2 from the germline V gene are LNHDA and SQIVND (reference sequence). V was shortened by 5 bases and J by 1 base, with 6 bases between the two germline ends. The CDR3 DNA reads TGTGCCAGTAGTCCTGAATCTGGGGCCAACGTCCTGACTTTC. It is translated as CASSPESGANVLTF.

V usage is TRBV7-2 and J usage is TRBJ1-6; a weak D match, TRBD1 (5 bases). Germline loops: CDR1 SGHTA, CDR2 FQGNSA. The V end lost 4 bases, the J end lost 9 bases, and 13 bases lay between the germline ends. The CDR3 has 14 residues. CDR3 sequence reads: CASSSQGGSSPLHF. The CDR3 coding sequence is TGTGCCAGCAGCTCTCAGGGAGGATCTTCACCCCTCCACTTT.

The genes are TRBV6-1 and TRBJ1-6; no clear D gene. Per the germline V gene, CDR1 is MNHNS and CDR2 is SASEGT. This CDR3 spans 15 amino acids. V was cut by 6 bases and J by 9 bases, with 18 bases left in between. CDR3 amino acids: CASSLVGGTRSPLHF. In DNA, the CDR3 is TGTGCCAGCAGCCTTGTGGGAGGCACCCGTTCACCCCTCCACTTT.

This clonotype was observed a few times. The chain couples TRBV7-2 to TRBJ2-2, with TRBD2 matching 10 bases. The V segment lost 1 base and the J segment 6 bases; nucleotides outside the gene matches: 2. This CDR3 has 15 amino acids. Germline V gives CDR1 SGHTA, CDR2 FQGNSA. Written as DNA, the CDR3 is TGTGCCAGCAGCTTAGAAGCGGGGGGGCCCGGGGAGCTGTTTTTT. This translates into CASSLEAGGPGELFF.